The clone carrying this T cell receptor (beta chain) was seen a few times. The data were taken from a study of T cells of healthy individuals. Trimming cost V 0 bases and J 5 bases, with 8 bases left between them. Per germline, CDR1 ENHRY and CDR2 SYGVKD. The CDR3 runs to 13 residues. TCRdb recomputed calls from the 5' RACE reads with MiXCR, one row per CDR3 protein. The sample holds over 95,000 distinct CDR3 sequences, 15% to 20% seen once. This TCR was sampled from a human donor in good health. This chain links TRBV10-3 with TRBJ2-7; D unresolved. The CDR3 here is CAISESAANEQYF. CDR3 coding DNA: TGTGCCATCAGTGAGTCGGCAGCCAACGAGCAGTACTTC.